Following are 29 T cell receptor beta chains from one sample sequenced in a study. In TCRdb, the 5' RACE reads were re-called with MiXCR into one record per CDR3 protein. The sample carries about 8,200 distinct CDR3 sequences, 65% to 70% recorded once. The sample comprised tumor-infiltrating naive CD4+ T cells sorted from the breast tumor. Noted subset: naive CD4+ T cells, CD4+CD45RA+CD25-. The source is a female donor with breast cancer.

The sample holds a few counts of this clonotype. The gene calls are TRBV20-1 and TRBJ1-2, with TRBD1 identical over 9 bases. The CDR3 totals 15 residues. Trimming removed 4 bases from V and 4 bases from J; junction bases left unmatched: 10. Germline assignment: CDR1 DFQATT and CDR2 SNEGSKA (reference sequence). The CDR3 loop is CSATKSDRGLYGYTF. The CDR3 nucleotides are TGCAGTGCTACTAAATCGGACAGGGGACTCTATGGCTACACCTTC.

The genes are TRBV6-5 and TRBJ1-2; maybe TRBD1 (6 bases). The V gene's germline CDR1 is MNHEY and CDR2 SVGAGI. V lost 0 bases and J 3 bases, leaving 11 bases between the germline ends. The CDR3 runs to 15 residues. CDR3 sequence: CASSYSTGLDYGYTF. CDR3 bases: TGTGCCAGCAGTTACTCGACAGGTTTGGACTATGGCTACACCTTC.

V gene TRBV7-3 combines with J gene TRBJ2-5; D uncertain. This CDR3 has 12 residues. Germline values: CDR1 SGHTA, CDR2 FQGTGA. V gave up 5 bases and J gave up 7 bases, with 11 bases separating them. The CDR3 bases are TGTGCCAGCAGCACCCTCGATGGGACCCAGTACTTC. Its protein product is CASSTLDGTQYF.

This clonotype was counted a few times. The chain is built from TRBV20-1 and TRBJ2-1; 8 positions agree with TRBD2. The germline CDR1 and CDR2 sequences are DFQATT and SNEGSKA (reference sequence). The CDR3 has 14 residues. V dropped 1 base and J dropped 4; count of bases not matched to a gene: 3. The CDR3 sequence is CSARVAGRYNEQFF. CDR3 bases: TGCAGTGCTAGAGTAGCGGGAAGATACAATGAGCAGTTCTTC.

DNA for the CDR3: TGCGCCAGCAGCGACTTAGGGGAGCAGTACTTC. Amino acid sequence: CASSDLGEQYF. This chain joins TRBV5-1 and TRBJ2-7; D uncertain. V shed 4 bases and J shed 7 bases, with 9 bases lying between them. The CDR3 extends over 11 amino acids. Germline V gives CDR1 SGHRS, CDR2 YFSETQ.

The chain employs TRBV5-1 and TRBJ1-1; D gene unclear. The CDR3 contains 15 residues. Trimming cost V 4 bases and J 1 base, with 14 bases left between them. Germline values: CDR1 SGHRS, CDR2 YFSETQ. Here the CDR3 DNA reads TGCGCCAGCAGCCAGCAGAACTCCCAGAACACTGAAGCTTTCTTT. This sequence encodes CASSQQNSQNTEAFF.

This sequence joins TRBV18 and TRBJ2-2; a weak D match, TRBD1 (6 bases). CDR3 length: 15 amino acids. Trimming left V 0 bases short and J 1 base short, with 6 bases between. Germline V gene data show CDR1 as KGHSH and CDR2 as LQKENI. The CDR3 spells CASSPPTGNTGELFF. In DNA, the CDR3 is TGTGCCAGCTCACCACCGACAGGGAACACCGGGGAGCTGTTTTTT.

The chain recombines TRBV5-1 with TRBJ2-3, with 8 nucleotides matching TRBD1. Per the germline V gene, CDR1 is SGHRS and CDR2 is YFSETQ. This CDR3 has 16 residues. V shed 4 bases and J 2 bases; nucleotides not matched to a gene: 9. This CDR3 is CASSAGQGRLTDTQYF. The DNA of the CDR3 is TGCGCCAGCAGCGCCGGACAGGGTCGACTCACAGATACGCAGTATTTT.

This clonotype was detected only a few times. The chain joins TRBV5-4 to TRBJ2-1; 16 positions agree with TRBD2. The length of the CDR3 is 19 residues. V lost 3 bases and J lost 6; bases outside the gene matches: 12. Germline V lookup: CDR1 SGHNT, CDR2 YYREEE (reference sequence). The CDR3 spells CASSYTGTSGGAGRNEQFF. DNA of the CDR3: TGTGCCAGCAGCTACACCGGGACTAGCGGGGGGGCTGGACGCAATGAGCAGTTCTTC. Filled out from reference TRBV5-4 and TRBJ2-1, the complete variable domain reads ETGVTQSPTHLIKTRGQQVTLRCSSQSGHNTVSWYQQALGQGPQFIFQYYREEENGRGNFPPRFSGLQFPNYSSELNVNALELDDSALYLCASSYTGTSGGAGRNEQFFGPGTRLTVL.

The gene calls are TRBV7-2 and TRBJ2-3; perhaps TRBD2 as D (6 bases). The length of the CDR3 is 12 residues. Trimming pared 3 bases from V and 5 bases from J, leaving 6 bases between. The germline V gene has CDR1 SGHTA and CDR2 FQGNSA. The CDR3 nucleotides read TGTGCCAGCAGCTTGGGACTAGATACGCAGTATTTT. Translating it yields CASSLGLDTQYF.

The sample holds a few counts of this clonotype. The chain joins TRBV20-1 to TRBJ1-5; 7 bases are shared with TRBD1. The CDR3 runs to 15 residues. V was pared by 1 base and J by 1 base, with 4 bases of the junction left unmatched. Germline assignment: CDR1 DFQATT and CDR2 SNEGSKA (reference sequence). The DNA of the CDR3 is TGCAGTGCTAGAGGACAGGGAACCAGCAATCAGCCCCAGCATTTT. Translating gives CSARGQGTSNQPQHF.

The gene calls are TRBV4-1 and TRBJ2-7; tentatively, D is TRBD2 (6 bases). This CDR3 comprises 16 residues. V lost 0 bases and J lost 7, with 19 bases in between. Germline CDR1 and CDR2: MGHRA and YSYEKL. The CDR3 reads CASSQDWRLATSEQYF. For the CDR3, the DNA is TGCGCCAGCAGCCAAGATTGGCGGCTAGCGACCTCGGAGCAGTACTTC.

The chain uses TRBV20-1 and TRBJ1-2, with a tentative D call TRBD1 (5 bases). The length of the CDR3 is 12 residues. Between the trimmed V and J ends, which lost 6 bases and 3 bases, there was a span of 11 bases. CDR1 and CDR2 from the germline V gene are DFQATT and SNEGSKA (reference sequence). CDR3 DNA sequence: TGCAGTGCAAAGAGGGGAGACTATGGCTACACCTTC. Encoded protein: CSAKRGDYGYTF.

The chain couples TRBV20-1 to TRBJ1-5; weak D call: TRBD1 (5 bases). The germline V and J ends were trimmed by 1 base and 7 bases, with 5 bases remaining between them. The CDR3 loop spans 11 amino acids. Germline V CDR1 and CDR2: DFQATT, SNEGSKA (reference sequence). CDR3 nucleotide sequence: TGCAGTGCTAGAGCAGGGCAGCCCCAGCATTTT. Translation: CSARAGQPQHF.

The rearrangement joins TRBV6-5 to TRBJ2-2, with D possibly matching TRBD1 (6 bases). The CDR3 length is 15 residues. The V end lost 0 bases, the J end lost 11 bases, and 16 bases lay between the germline ends. Germline values: CDR1 MNHEY, CDR2 SVGAGI. CDR3: CASSYSHGDNGELFF. In DNA form, the CDR3 reads TGTGCCAGCAGTTACTCGCACGGGGACAACGGTGAGCTGTTTTTT.

The chain employs TRBV5-6 and TRBJ2-3; possibly TRBD1 or TRBD2 for D (5 bases each). Trimming cost V 4 bases and J 1 base, with 19 bases left between them. The CDR3 is made up of 17 amino acids. Germline CDR1 is SGHDT and CDR2 is YYEEEE. In DNA form, the CDR3 reads TGTGCCAGCAGCCCGATCCGGGACGATCTTGGCACAGATACGCAGTATTTT. Its translation: CASSPIRDDLGTDTQYF.

A single count supports this clonotype. The rearrangement uses TRBV5-6 and TRBJ1-1; unclear D gene. Germline values: CDR1 SGHDT, CDR2 YYEEEE. Trimming took off 3 bases at V and 4 bases at J, with 4 bases between the two ends. The CDR3 has 11 residues. The CDR3 nucleotides are TGTGCCAGCAGCTCCACCACTGAAGCTTTCTTT. This encodes CASSSTTEAFF.

The chain recombines TRBV7-6 with TRBJ1-3, with TRBD1 matching 8 bases. Germline values: CDR1 SGHVS, CDR2 FNYEAQ. The CDR3 contains 17 residues. After removal of 0 bases from V and 1 base from J, the junction contained 5 bases not matched to a gene. In nucleotides, the CDR3 is TGTGCCAGCAGCTTAGCGGCAGGACAGGGATCTGGAAACACCATATATTTT. Translation gives CASSLAAGQGSGNTIYF.

The chain uses TRBV20-1 and TRBJ2-4, with 7 bases lining up with TRBD2. CDR1 DFQATT and CDR2 SNEGSKA come from the germline V gene (reference sequence). The CDR3 has 15 residues. The V gene end was trimmed by 3 bases and the J gene end by 0 bases; junction bases not matched to a gene: 5. CDR3 region: CSARSGELAKNIQYF. As DNA, the CDR3 is TGCAGTGCTAGGAGCGGGGAACTAGCCAAAAACATTCAGTACTTC.

This clonotype was detected only a few times. J is TRBJ1-2 and V is TRBV28; TRBD1 agrees at 7 bases. The CDR3 is made up of 14 amino acids. CDR1 is MDHEN and CDR2 is SYDVKM in the germline V gene. V was pared by 2 bases and J by 5 bases, with 5 bases of the junction left unmatched. CDR3 in amino acids: CASSLGQDPYGYTF. The DNA of the CDR3 is TGTGCCAGCAGTTTAGGACAGGACCCGTATGGCTACACCTTC.

The V call is TRBV20-1, the J call TRBJ2-1; D may be TRBD1 (6 bases). The V end was cut by 4 bases, the J end by 6 bases, with 16 bases between. The CDR3 runs to 14 residues. In germline, CDR1 is DFQATT, CDR2 SNEGSKA (reference sequence). The CDR3 reads CSAMGALEGNEQFF. As DNA, the CDR3 is TGCAGTGCTATGGGGGCCCTTGAGGGCAATGAGCAGTTCTTC.

V and J are TRBV6-5 and TRBJ2-7; weak D call: TRBD1 (5 bases). CDR1 and CDR2 (germline): MNHEY, SVGAGI. There are 15 residues in the CDR3. Trimming took off 5 bases at V and 1 base at J, with 15 bases between the two ends. The DNA for the CDR3 is TGTGCCAGCAGTAAGGCAGGGTCGGGTTCCTACGAGCAGTACTTC. This translates into CASSKAGSGSYEQYF.

The V gene is TRBV15, the J gene TRBJ2-5, with D possibly TRBD1 on 5 matching bases. This CDR3 contains 12 residues. V lost 4 bases, J lost 5 bases, and 8 bases lay in between. Germline V gene sequence: CDR1 LNHNV, CDR2 YYDKDF (reference sequence). CDR3 loop: CATSTGRETQYF. The DNA for the CDR3 is TGTGCCACCAGCACAGGGCGGGAGACCCAGTACTTC.

V is TRBV11-2 and J is TRBJ2-1, with D unclear. Germline CDR1 reads SGHAT; CDR2 reads FQNNGV. V was shortened by 4 bases and J by 5 bases, with 12 bases between the two germline ends. This CDR3 has 14 residues. The CDR3 reads CASSWLGGNNEQFF. As DNA, the CDR3 is TGTGCCAGCAGCTGGTTGGGTGGCAACAATGAGCAGTTCTTC.

As concerns this clonotype: Compared with germline, one end of the junction differs, possibly owing to a read error. V is TRBV7-7 and J is TRBJ1-1; no definite D call. The germline V gene encodes CDR1 SSHAT and CDR2 FNYEAQ (reference sequence). This CDR3 is 14 amino acids long. CDR3 sequence: CASSLTESNTEAFF. Written as DNA, the CDR3 is TGTGCTAGCAGCCTTACGGAGAGCAACACTGAAGCTTTCTTT.

The chain carries TRBV10-1 and TRBJ2-2; unclear D gene. V was shortened by 0 bases and J by 2 bases, with 4 bases between the two germline ends. The V gene's germline CDR1 is WNHNN and CDR2 SYGVQD (reference sequence). The length of the CDR3 is 14 residues. CDR3 region: CASSESVNTGELFF. CDR3 DNA: TGCGCCAGCAGTGAGTCGGTTAACACCGGGGAGCTGTTTTTT.

The chain has TRBV7-8 and TRBJ2-1; D might be TRBD2 (5 bases). The CDR3 runs to 14 residues. Germline V gene data show CDR1 as SGHVS and CDR2 as FQNEAQ. Trimming pared 5 bases from V and 11 bases from J, leaving 19 bases between. CDR3: CASSDGIVTSQQFF. The CDR3 nucleotides are TGTGCCAGCAGCGACGGGATCGTAACATCGCAGCAGTTCTTC. Together with reference TRBV7-8 and TRBJ2-1, the CDR3 gives the full variable domain: GAGVSQSPRYKVAKRGQDVALRCDPISGHVSLFWYQQALGQGPEFLTYFQNEAQLDKSGLPSDRFFAERPEGSVSTLKIQRTQQEDSAVYLCASSDGIVTSQQFFGPGTRLTVL.

The V gene is TRBV20-1, the J gene TRBJ1-1, with TRBD1 matching over 9 bases. Per germline, CDR1 DFQATT and CDR2 SNEGSKA (reference sequence). The CDR3 sequence is 12 residues long. With V trimmed by 3 bases and J by 4 bases, 0 bases remained unmatched. The CDR3 nucleotides are TGCAGTGCTAGGACAGGGGGCACTGAAGCTTTCTTT. Protein: CSARTGGTEAFF.

This clonotype qualifies as medium-sized (0.01 to 0.1%). The rearrangement uses TRBV4-2 and TRBJ2-1; TRBD2 agrees at 13 bases. Germline V CDR1 and CDR2: LGHNA, YNFKEQ. With V trimmed by 3 bases and J by 4 bases, 3 bases remained unmatched. The CDR3 length is 16 residues. This CDR3 is CASSQGGLAGYNEQFF. As DNA, the CDR3 is TGTGCCAGCAGCCAGGGGGGACTAGCGGGGTACAATGAGCAGTTCTTC.